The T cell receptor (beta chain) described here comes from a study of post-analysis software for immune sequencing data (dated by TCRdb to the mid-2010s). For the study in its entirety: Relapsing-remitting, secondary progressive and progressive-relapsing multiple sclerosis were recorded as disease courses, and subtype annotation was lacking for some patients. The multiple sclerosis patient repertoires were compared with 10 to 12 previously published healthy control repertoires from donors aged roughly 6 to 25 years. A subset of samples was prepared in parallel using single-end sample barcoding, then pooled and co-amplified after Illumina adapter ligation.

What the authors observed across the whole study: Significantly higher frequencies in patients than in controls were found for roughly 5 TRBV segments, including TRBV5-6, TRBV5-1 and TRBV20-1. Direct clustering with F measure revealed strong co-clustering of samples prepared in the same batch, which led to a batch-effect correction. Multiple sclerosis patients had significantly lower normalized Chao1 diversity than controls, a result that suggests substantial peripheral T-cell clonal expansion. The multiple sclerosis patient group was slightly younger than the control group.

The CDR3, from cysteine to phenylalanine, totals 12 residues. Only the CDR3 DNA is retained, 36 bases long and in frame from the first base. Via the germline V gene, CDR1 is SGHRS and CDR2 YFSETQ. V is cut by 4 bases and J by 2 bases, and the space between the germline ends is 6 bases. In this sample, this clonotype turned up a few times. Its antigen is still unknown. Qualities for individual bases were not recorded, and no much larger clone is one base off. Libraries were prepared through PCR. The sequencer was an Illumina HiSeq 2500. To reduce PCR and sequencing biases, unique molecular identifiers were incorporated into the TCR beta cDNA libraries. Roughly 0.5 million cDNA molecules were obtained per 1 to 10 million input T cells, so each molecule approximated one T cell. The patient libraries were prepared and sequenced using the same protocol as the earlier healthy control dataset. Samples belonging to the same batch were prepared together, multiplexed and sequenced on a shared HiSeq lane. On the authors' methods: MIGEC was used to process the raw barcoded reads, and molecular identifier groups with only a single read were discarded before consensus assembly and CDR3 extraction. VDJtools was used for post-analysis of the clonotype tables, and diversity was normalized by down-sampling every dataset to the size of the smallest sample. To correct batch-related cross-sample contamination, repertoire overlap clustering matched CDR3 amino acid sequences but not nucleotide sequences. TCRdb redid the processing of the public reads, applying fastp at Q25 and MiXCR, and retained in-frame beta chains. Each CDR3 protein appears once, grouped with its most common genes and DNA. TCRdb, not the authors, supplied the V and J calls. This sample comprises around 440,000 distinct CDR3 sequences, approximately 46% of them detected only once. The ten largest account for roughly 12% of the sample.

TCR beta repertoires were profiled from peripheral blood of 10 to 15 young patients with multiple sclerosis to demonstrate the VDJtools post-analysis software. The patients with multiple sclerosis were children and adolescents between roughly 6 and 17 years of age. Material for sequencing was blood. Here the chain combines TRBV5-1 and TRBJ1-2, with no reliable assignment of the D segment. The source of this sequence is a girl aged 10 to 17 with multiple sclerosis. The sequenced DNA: TGCGCCAGCAGCCATGAGAACTATGGCTACACCTTC. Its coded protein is CASSHENYGYTF.